A single sample gave rise to the 27 T cell receptor beta chains below, sequenced in a study of T cell responses to AZD1222 COVID-19 vaccine. Assay used: immunoSEQ multiplex PCR; TCRdb lists only in-frame clones, some missing. The table records 95,000 to 150,000 clones, around 90% of them present only once. The material was peripheral blood, obtained on day 0 of AZD1222 vaccination. These receptors all stem from an adult in good health.

V gene TRBV9 combines with J gene TRBJ2-2; 7 nucleotides agree with TRBD2. V was pared by 3 bases and J by 0 bases, with 8 bases of the junction left unmatched. The length of the CDR3 is 17 residues. In germline, CDR1 is SGDLS, CDR2 YYNGEE. Written as DNA, the CDR3 is TGTGCCAGCAGCGCGGGCCCCGGGACTACGAACACCGGGGAGCTGTTTTTT. Translated, it gives CASSAGPGTTNTGELFF.

The rearrangement links TRBV5-4 to TRBJ1-2; D is undetermined. CDR3 length: 15 amino acids. CDR1 and CDR2 (germline): SGHNT, YYREEE (reference sequence). With 4 bases removed from V and 0 bases from J, the gap between germline ends came to 13 bases. This CDR3 reads CASSAQPTANYGYTF. In DNA form, the CDR3 reads TGTGCCAGCAGCGCCCAACCGACGGCTAACTATGGCTACACCTTC.

This rearrangement joins TRBV3-1 (or the pseudogene TRBV3-2) to TRBJ2-1; TRBD1 is a possible D gene (6 bases). Trimming stripped 1 base from V and 4 bases from J, with 8 bases between. The CDR3 sequence is 14 residues long. The germline V gene has CDR1 LGHDT and CDR2 YNNKEL (reference sequence). In DNA form, the CDR3 reads TGTGCCAGCAGCCAAGTCGGGACATACAATGAGCAGTTCTTC. It translates to CASSQVGTYNEQFF.

This clone occurred once. The CDR3 reads CSASSGGNSYEQYF. The CDR3 DNA reads as TGCAGTGCTAGTTCCGGGGGGAATTCCTACGAGCAGTACTTC. The rearrangement uses TRBV20-1 and TRBJ2-7, with 7 nucleotides matching TRBD2. Germline CDR1 is DFQATT and CDR2 is SNEGSKA (reference sequence). This CDR3 has 14 residues. With 3 bases clipped from V and 1 base from J, the junction kept 6 bases outside the gene matches.

CDR3 nucleotides: TGTGCCAGAAAACAGGGGAGGAACACTGAAGCTTTCTTT. It codes for CARKQGRNTEAFF. J is TRBJ1-1 and V is TRBV2; 7 nucleotides line up with TRBD1. The CDR3 runs 13 residues. Germline trimming cut 9 bases from V and 1 base from J; bases unmatched to any gene: 5. Germline V gives CDR1 SNHLY, CDR2 FYNNEI.

J is TRBJ2-1 and V is TRBV7-3, with 7 nucleotides matching TRBD1. The CDR3 has 15 amino acids. Germline loops: CDR1 SGHTA, CDR2 FQGTGA. The junction had 4 bases not matched to a gene; V was cut back by 1 base and J by 4 bases. Written as DNA, the CDR3 is TGTGCCAGCAGCTTAAGAGGGACAGCATACAATGAGCAGTTCTTC. Translated, it gives CASSLRGTAYNEQFF.

The chain uses TRBV5-1 and TRBJ1-3; no clear D. CDR3 length equals 15 residues. V dropped 2 bases and J dropped 2 bases, with 11 bases sitting between them. Looked up from germline, CDR1 is SGHRS and CDR2 is YFSETQ. CDR3 in amino acids: CASSFGHGAGNTIYF. CDR3 sequence (DNA): TGCGCCAGCAGCTTTGGCCATGGGGCTGGAAACACCATATATTTT.

The chain is built from TRBV2 and TRBJ1-5; a possible D gene is TRBD1 (6 bases). CDR3 length equals 16 residues. V was pared by 2 bases and J by 4 bases, with 15 bases between. The germline V gene encodes CDR1 SNHLY and CDR2 FYNNEI. CDR3 coding DNA: TGTGCCAGCAGTGAAATGACCGGGACACCAAATCAGCCCCAGCATTTT. Encoded protein: CASSEMTGTPNQPQHF. Full variable domain (remainder filled in from reference TRBV2 and TRBJ1-5): EPEVTQTPSHQVTQMGQEVILRCVPISNHLYFYWYRQILGQKVEFLVSFYNNEISEKSEIFDDQFSVERPDGSNFTLKIRSTKLEDSAMYFCASSEMTGTPNQPQHFGDGTRLSIL.

The chain couples TRBV12-3 or TRBV12-4 to TRBJ2-7, with 8 bases aligning to TRBD1. With V trimmed by 6 bases and J by 6 bases, 7 bases remained unmatched. There are 13 residues in the CDR3. CDR3 in amino acids: CASRPGQALEQYF. CDR3 sequence (DNA): TGTGCCAGCAGACCGGGACAGGCCCTCGAGCAGTACTTC.

The chain combines TRBV5-6 with TRBJ2-7; D is unresolved. The germline CDR1 and CDR2 sequences are SGHDT and YYEEEE. This CDR3 has 15 residues. V lost 7 bases and J 0 bases, leaving 17 bases between the germline ends. CDR3 coding DNA: TGTGCCAGCCGGGTCCGGGCCCGTAGCTCCTACGAGCAGTACTTC. Encoded protein: CASRVRARSSYEQYF. Complete variable domain (other parts from reference TRBV5-6 and TRBJ2-7): DAGVTQSPTHLIKTRGQQVTLRCSPKSGHDTVSWYQQALGQGPQFIFQYYEEEERQRGNFPDRFSGHQFPNYSSELNVNALLLGDSALYLCASRVRARSSYEQYFGPGTRLTVT.

J is TRBJ1-4 and V is TRBV30; 11 bases line up with TRBD1. V lost 7 bases and J lost 8; bases outside the gene matches: 9. The CDR3 runs 14 residues. Germline V lookup: CDR1 GTSNPN, CDR2 SVGIG (reference sequence). The CDR3 nucleotides read TGTGCCTCTGGGGCCGGGACAGGGGGGGAAAAACTGTTTTTT. This encodes CASGAGTGGEKLFF.

The V gene is TRBV7-2, the J gene TRBJ1-6; the D is unclear. Per the germline V gene, CDR1 is SGHTA and CDR2 is FQGNSA. The CDR3 spans 14 residues. The V end lost 3 bases, the J end lost 2 bases, and 5 bases lay between the germline ends. CDR3 loop: CASSFTTYNSPLHF. The CDR3 DNA follows: TGTGCCAGCAGCTTTACGACCTATAATTCACCCCTCCACTTT.

This chain links TRBV7-6 with TRBJ2-5, with D possibly matching TRBD1 (5 bases). Germline CDR1 is SGHVS and CDR2 is FNYEAQ. The CDR3 is 13 residues long. V was shortened by 11 bases and J by 5 bases, with 18 bases between the two germline ends. CDR3 residues: CASCWGFEETQYF. The CDR3 region has the DNA TGTGCCTCGTGTTGGGGCTTCGAGGAGACCCAGTACTTC.

The V and J genes are TRBV7-2 and TRBJ1-2, with a possible D match to TRBD1 (5 bases). The V and J ends lost 2 bases and 1 base respectively, with 11 bases between them. The CDR3 length is 15 residues. Germline V gives CDR1 SGHTA, CDR2 FQGNSA. This CDR3 reads CASSLSRQFNYGYTF. CDR3 coding DNA: TGTGCCAGCAGCTTAAGTAGACAGTTTAACTATGGCTACACCTTC.

This chain uses TRBV12-3 or TRBV12-4 with TRBJ2-1; D ambiguous. Deletions cut 3 bases from V and 2 bases from J, with 5 bases between. This CDR3 is 13 amino acids long. CDR3 sequence reads: CASSFGPYNEQFF. Written as DNA, the CDR3 is TGTGCCAGCAGTTTTGGCCCCTACAATGAGCAGTTCTTC.

The chain joins TRBV19 to TRBJ2-3; D unclear. There are 15 residues in the CDR3. Germline V lookup: CDR1 LNHDA, CDR2 SQIVND (reference sequence). V dropped 0 bases and J dropped 8 bases, with 15 bases sitting between them. The CDR3 DNA sequence: TGTGCCAGTAGTATAGATCTTTCGGGTTCGGGTACGCAGTATTTT. Its protein is CASSIDLSGSGTQYF.

This chain links TRBV18 with TRBJ1-6; D might be TRBD1 (5 bases). Germline V lookup: CDR1 KGHSH, CDR2 LQKENI. V was pared by 1 base and J by 7 bases, with 11 bases between. The CDR3 length is 15 residues. The CDR3 sequence: CASSPLPDTNSPLHF. Written as DNA, the CDR3 is TGTGCCAGCTCACCACTCCCGGACACGAATTCACCCCTCCACTTT.

This clone was observed a few times. This chain links TRBV19 with TRBJ2-1, with TRBD2 matching 8 bases. Germline V gives CDR1 LNHDA, CDR2 SQIVND (reference sequence). V lost 8 bases, J lost 9 bases, and 15 bases stayed unmatched. The CDR3 is 15 residues long. Here the CDR3 DNA reads TGTGCCAGTGAGAGCGGGGGCCTGGGCGGGCCTGAGCAGTTCTTC. Translation: CASESGGLGGPEQFF.

This clone was observed once. The chain uses TRBV28 and TRBJ1-5; TRBD1 agrees at 9 bases. The CDR3 is 18 amino acids. Germline V gives CDR1 MDHEN, CDR2 SYDVKM. J gave up 0 bases and V 6 bases, and 12 bases lay outside the gene matches. The CDR3 DNA reads TGTGCCAGCAGCTATGGACAGGGGAGGGGAGGTAGCAATCAGCCCCAGCATTTT. Residues: CASSYGQGRGGSNQPQHF. Full variable domain (remainder filled in from reference TRBV28 and TRBJ1-5): DVKVTQSSRYLVKRTGEKVFLECVQDMDHENMFWYRQDPGLGLRLIYFSYDVKMKEKGDIPEGYSVSREKKERFSLILESASTNQTSMYLCASSYGQGRGGSNQPQHFGDGTRLSIL.

V usage is TRBV7-6 and J usage is TRBJ1-4; D unresolved. Germline V gene sequence: CDR1 SGHVS, CDR2 FNYEAQ. The CDR3 runs 15 residues. Trimming shortened V by 1 base and J by 8 bases, and 14 bases separated the two germline ends. CDR3 amino acids: CASSLGRALGEKLFF. The CDR3, as DNA: TGTGCCAGCAGCTTAGGCCGGGCCCTTGGGGAAAAACTGTTTTTT. The full variable domain, completed using reference TRBV7-6 and TRBJ1-4, is GAGVSQSPRYKVTKRGQDVALRCDPISGHVSLYWYRQALGQGPEFLTYFNYEAQQDKSGLPNDRFSAERPEGSISTLTIQRTEQRDSAMYRCASSLGRALGEKLFFGSGTQLSVL.

The gene calls are TRBV30 and TRBJ1-5; unclear D gene. The germline CDR1 and CDR2 sequences are GTSNPN and SVGIG (reference sequence). Trimming pared 1 base from V and 3 bases from J, leaving 7 bases between. This CDR3 has 13 residues. The DNA of the CDR3 is TGTGCCTGGAGTGAATGGGCCAATCAGCCCCAGCATTTT. Its protein is CAWSEWANQPQHF.

CDR3 DNA: TGTGCCTGGAGTGCGGTCGGCAGGGGGCGAACAACTAATGAAAAACTGTTTTTT. Residues: CAWSAVGRGRTTNEKLFF. The V gene is TRBV30, the J gene TRBJ1-4; 8 nucleotides line up with TRBD1. This CDR3 region has 18 residues. Germline CDR1 and CDR2: GTSNPN and SVGIG (reference sequence). After removal of 1 base from V and 0 bases from J, the junction contained 10 bases not matched to a gene.

The V and J genes are TRBV19 and TRBJ1-6, with TRBD1 as a possible D gene (5 bases). V lost 1 base and J lost 10, with 11 bases in between. There are 14 residues in the CDR3. CDR1 LNHDA and CDR2 SQIVND come from the germline V gene (reference sequence). DNA of the CDR3: TGTGCCAGTAGTATAGGACAGACGTACTCACCCCTCCACTTT. As protein: CASSIGQTYSPLHF.

This clone was observed a few times. V usage is TRBV28 and J usage is TRBJ1-2; a possible D gene is TRBD1 (6 bases). Germline CDR1 is MDHEN and CDR2 is SYDVKM. The CDR3 contains 15 residues. V dropped 3 bases and J dropped 2 bases, with 13 bases sitting between them. The DNA for the CDR3 is TGTGCCAGCAGTTTCGGAGGGACACCGAACTATGGCTACACCTTC. Its protein product is CASSFGGTPNYGYTF.

The V call is TRBV20-1, the J call TRBJ1-3, with D unresolved. V gave up 6 bases and J gave up 4 bases, with 4 bases separating them. Germline lookup yields CDR1 DFQATT and CDR2 SNEGSKA (reference sequence). The CDR3 totals 10 residues. The CDR3 spells CSARGNTIYF. DNA for the CDR3: TGCAGTGCGAGGGGAAACACCATATATTTT.

This clone was counted once. V usage is TRBV21-1 and J usage is TRBJ2-5; the table gives TRBD2 as D, unverified against the DNA. TRBV21-1 is flagged as a pseudogene. The CDR3 contains 14 residues. For the CDR3, the DNA is TGTGCCAGCGGGCGCGCTAGCGGGGGTGAGACCCAGTACTTC. Translation gives CASGRASGGETQYF.

This clone was seen once. The chain recombines TRBV7-2 with TRBJ2-3; 12 bases map to TRBD2. From germline, CDR1 is SGHTA and CDR2 FQGNSA. Trimming took 8 bases from V and 5 from J; bases not matched to a gene: 8. The CDR3 runs 15 residues. CDR3 sequence reads: CASVPSGGVRDTQYF. For the CDR3, the DNA is TGTGCCAGCGTTCCTAGCGGGGGGGTTAGAGATACGCAGTATTTT.